These 14 T cell receptor beta chains were sequenced from one sample in a study of blood T cells in healthy people across ages. Primers used in a second PCR of about 6 to 11 cycles were a sample-barcoded 5' primer and a J-beta primer mix. TCRdb used MiXCR to reprocess the 5' RACE reads, holding one entry per CDR3 protein. The sample records 710,000 or so distinct CDR3 sequences, around a fifth being singletons. The sample taken for sequencing was blood. The receptors were gathered from a man in his 70s in good health.

This chain joins TRBV12-3 or TRBV12-4 and TRBJ1-1; D possibly corresponds to TRBD1 (6 bases). CDR3 length: 14 residues. V lost 5 bases, J lost 3 bases, and 13 bases lay in between. Here the CDR3 DNA reads TGTGCCAGCAGTGCCGACAGGTTGTACACTGAAGCTTTCTTT. Residues: CASSADRLYTEAFF.

The V and J genes are TRBV4-2 and TRBJ1-2, with TRBD1 as a possible D gene (5 bases). Germline V CDR1 and CDR2: LGHNA, YNFKEQ. The CDR3 loop spans 14 amino acids. Trimming took 7 bases from V and 3 from J, leaving 15 bases between them. DNA for the CDR3: TGTGCCAGCACCATTGGGGGAGGACACTATGGCTACACCTTC. It yields the protein CASTIGGGHYGYTF.

The gene calls are TRBV9 and TRBJ2-1; D perhaps matches TRBD2 (6 bases). V lost 3 bases, J lost 3 bases, and 13 bases lay in between. The CDR3 spans 15 residues. Germline V gene sequence: CDR1 SGDLS, CDR2 YYNGEE. CDR3 in amino acids: CASSGGLQLYNEQFF. CDR3 DNA sequence: TGTGCCAGCAGCGGGGGACTCCAACTCTACAATGAGCAGTTCTTC.

This clonotype was recorded at least ten times. V and J are TRBV6-2 or TRBV6-3 and TRBJ2-5; no definite D call. The germline V and J ends were trimmed by 0 bases and 1 base, with 6 bases remaining between them. Looked up from germline, CDR1 is MNHEY and CDR2 is SVGEGT. This CDR3 comprises 14 residues. CDR3 coding DNA: TGTGCCAGCAGTTACTCGCCAAGCCAAGAGACCCAGTACTTC. Amino acids: CASSYSPSQETQYF.

This clonotype turned up a few times. The chain recombines TRBV18 with TRBJ2-3; D is perhaps TRBD1 (6 bases). Germline assignment: CDR1 KGHSH and CDR2 LQKENI. This CDR3 has 14 amino acids. The germline V and J ends were trimmed by 3 bases and 1 base, with 8 bases remaining between them. The CDR3 DNA follows: TGTGCCAGCTCACCTTACAGGGGCACAGATACGCAGTATTTT. Translating it yields CASSPYRGTDTQYF.

Remarks on this clonotype: The junction and the germline gene differ at one end; a read error may be behind it. V usage is TRBV5-1 and J usage is TRBJ1-1, with D tentatively TRBD1 (5 bases). The CDR3 spans 17 residues. Germline values: CDR1 SGHRS, CDR2 YFSETQ. CDR3 protein: CVSSLRLRERVNTEAFF. The CDR3, as DNA: TGCGTCAGCAGCTTGCGTCTCAGGGAACGGGTCAACACTGAAGCTTTCTTT.

This clonotype was observed a handful of times. The genes are TRBV30 and TRBJ2-3; 10 nucleotides match TRBD2. Germline CDR1 reads GTSNPN; CDR2 reads SVGIG (reference sequence). V shed 4 bases, J shed 1 base, and the junction held 8 bases outside the gene matches. The CDR3 runs 16 residues. CDR3: CAWTARLAGGTDTQYF. The CDR3 DNA sequence: TGTGCCTGGACCGCCCGACTAGCGGGCGGCACAGATACGCAGTATTTT.

A few counts support this clonotype. V usage is TRBV5-5 and J usage is TRBJ2-7, with 9 bases matching TRBD2. The CDR3 spans 14 residues. The J segment lost 8 bases and the V segment lost 2 bases, leaving 8 bases of the junction unmatched. Germline V gene sequence: CDR1 SGHKS, CDR2 YYEKEE (reference sequence). The CDR3 reads CASSFISGGPKQYF. The DNA for the CDR3 is TGTGCCAGCAGCTTTATCAGCGGGGGGCCAAAGCAGTACTTC.

In DNA, the CDR3 is TGCGCCAGCAGCTCCACTGGGTTCGGGACACATGGCTACACCTTC. Amino acid sequence: CASSSTGFGTHGYTF. J is TRBJ1-2 and V is TRBV5-1; weak D call: TRBD1 (6 bases). The CDR3 totals 15 residues. Germline V gene lookup returns CDR1 SGHRS and CDR2 YFSETQ. The V end lost 3 bases, the J end lost 6 bases, and 18 bases lay between the germline ends.

In this sample, this clonotype turned up a few times. The gene calls are TRBV20-1 and TRBJ2-5; TRBD2 might be the D (6 bases). CDR1 and CDR2 (germline): DFQATT, SNEGSKA (reference sequence). This CDR3 contains 14 residues. Trimming shortened V by 3 bases and J by 2 bases, and 13 bases separated the two germline ends. The CDR3 DNA sequence: TGCAGTGCTAGTGACCCGGGGGTTCAAGAGACCCAGTACTTC. Protein sequence: CSASDPGVQETQYF.

J is TRBJ1-1 and V is TRBV15; D call uncertain. In germline, CDR1 is LNHNV, CDR2 YYDKDF (reference sequence). V lost 0 bases and J lost 6, with 17 bases in between. This CDR3 is 16 amino acids long. This CDR3 reads CATSRDTRALQAEAFF. CDR3 DNA: TGTGCCACCAGCAGAGATACGCGGGCCCTCCAGGCTGAAGCTTTCTTT.

This clonotype was seen a handful of times. The junction differs from germline at one of its ends, possibly a read error. This chain connects TRBV7-9 to TRBJ1-1; a weak D match, TRBD1 (5 bases). The CDR3 covers 15 residues. Germline CDR1 SEHNR, CDR2 FQNEAQ (reference sequence). The CDR3 region is CASSLAGPRDTEAFF. The CDR3 region has the DNA TGTGCCAGCAGCCTAGCGGGGCCGAGGGACACTGAAGCTTTCTTT.

This clonotype was seen a few times. The chain carries TRBV7-9 and TRBJ2-1; the D is unclear. The J call may be incorrect, as the DNA end agrees better with TRBJ2-5. Per the germline V gene, CDR1 is SEHNR and CDR2 is FQNEAQ (reference sequence). There are 15 residues in the CDR3. The DNA for the CDR3 is TGTGCCAGCAGCTCGACCCACTTCGTGGCCCGGTCCCAGTACTTC. The encoded protein is CASSSTHFVARSQYF.

The J gene is TRBJ2-5, the V gene TRBV4-1, with 11 nucleotides matching TRBD2. The CDR3 is made up of 16 amino acids. Germline lookup yields CDR1 MGHRA and CDR2 YSYEKL. V shed 2 bases, J shed 3 bases, and the junction held 5 bases outside the gene matches. The chain's CDR3 is CASSQFSTSGEETQYF. Here the CDR3 DNA reads TGCGCCAGCAGCCAATTCTCGACTAGCGGGGAAGAGACCCAGTACTTC.